Below are 4 T cell receptor beta chains sequenced from a single sample in a study of blood T cell repertoires in COVID-19. The data were produced by immunoSEQ multiplex PCR, yet TCRdb's version contains in-frame clones alone and is incomplete. The sample carries roughly 120,000 clones, roughly 84% recorded once. Sequencing was performed on peripheral blood. All receptors derive from a middle-aged man with acute or convalescent COVID-19.

The chain links TRBV19 to TRBJ2-7, with a possible D match to TRBD1 (5 bases). Germline CDR1 LNHDA, CDR2 SQIVND (reference sequence). V was trimmed by 3 bases and J by 5 bases, leaving 14 bases between them. There are 14 residues in the CDR3. This CDR3 is CASSMNRMSHEQYF. In nucleotides, the CDR3 is TGTGCCAGTAGTATGAACAGGATGAGCCACGAGCAGTACTTC.

CDR3: CASSLASGGASTQYF. The CDR3 DNA is TGCGCCAGCAGCTTGGCTTCGGGGGGGGCGAGCACGCAGTATTTT. The chain uses TRBV5-1 and TRBJ2-3; 8 bases match TRBD2. The germline CDR1 and CDR2 sequences are SGHRS and YFSETQ. After removal of 0 bases from V and 9 bases from J, the junction contained 9 bases not matched to a gene. The CDR3 contains 15 residues.

The rearrangement joins TRBV28 to TRBJ2-7, with a weak D call TRBD1 (5 bases). CDR1 is MDHEN, CDR2 SYDVKM, per germline. The CDR3 is 15 amino acids. V lost 3 bases to trimming and J lost 2 bases, with 14 bases between them. The CDR3 DNA follows: TGTGCCAGCAGTTTCGATAGTAGGGGAACCTACGAGCAGTACTTC. Its translation: CASSFDSRGTYEQYF.

This clone appeared a few times. The chain joins TRBV20-1 to TRBJ1-1; D remains ambiguous. Germline-derived CDR1 and CDR2 are DFQATT and SNEGSKA (reference sequence). Trimming cost V 4 bases and J 2 bases, with 5 bases left between them. The CDR3 sequence is 11 residues long. The CDR3 DNA follows: TGCAGTGCTATAATAAACACTGAAGCTTTCTTT. It yields the protein CSAIINTEAFF.